Below, 23 T cell receptor beta chains from the same sample are listed, as sequenced in a study of blood T cell repertoires in COVID-19. Profiled with immunoSEQ multiplex PCR; TCRdb holds only in-frame clones, not every one. The table shows fewer than 80,000 clones, with over 75% occurring only once. Sequencing input: peripheral blood. Receptors originate from a human donor in a cohort sampled during active COVID-19.

This clone was detected only a few times. The V gene is TRBV6-5, the J gene TRBJ1-6; TRBD1 matches 10 bases. Germline CDR1 and CDR2: MNHEY and SVGAGI. The CDR3 extends over 14 amino acids. Unmatched junction bases numbered 3, after V lost 6 bases and J lost 7 bases. CDR3 coding DNA: TGTGCCAGCAGAACGGGACAGGGGAATTCACCCCTCCACTTT. It encodes CASRTGQGNSPLHF.

V gene TRBV11-1 combines with J gene TRBJ2-1; D perhaps matches TRBD2 (6 bases). The CDR3 covers 14 residues. V was pared by 5 bases and J by 4 bases, with 12 bases between. Germline lookup yields CDR1 SGHAT and CDR2 FQDESV (reference sequence). In nucleotides, the CDR3 is TGTGCCAGCAGCCGGGACTTGGGGTACAATGAGCAGTTCTTC. The encoded protein is CASSRDLGYNEQFF.

The chain carries TRBV7-9 and TRBJ2-4, with TRBD1 as a possible D gene (5 bases). Germline values: CDR1 SEHNR, CDR2 FQNEAQ (reference sequence). There are 12 residues in the CDR3. Trimming cost V 4 bases and J 5 bases, with 6 bases left between them. CDR3 nucleotides: TGTGCCAGCAGCTCGACAGAAAACATTCAGTACTTC. It encodes CASSSTENIQYF.

The rearrangement links TRBV18 to TRBJ1-4, with a tentative D call TRBD1 (5 bases). This CDR3 is built from 16 residues. Germline V CDR1 and CDR2: KGHSH, LQKENI. V lost 2 bases and J lost 0, with 10 bases in between. CDR3 sequence: CASSPGQIATNEKLFF. CDR3 coding DNA: TGTGCCAGCTCACCAGGACAAATTGCAACTAATGAAAAACTGTTTTTT.

The rearrangement uses TRBV5-1 and TRBJ2-3; 11 bases map to TRBD2. With 0 bases clipped from V and 6 bases from J, the junction kept 6 bases outside the gene matches. Germline V gene sequence: CDR1 SGHRS, CDR2 YFSETQ. The CDR3 has 16 amino acids. The CDR3 coding sequence is TGCGCCAGCAGCTTGGTGACTAGCGGGATTGGGGATACGCAGTATTTT. Its translation is CASSLVTSGIGDTQYF.

There are a few counts of this clone. The chain couples TRBV10-3 to TRBJ1-1, with D maybe TRBD1 (5 bases). Germline CDR1 reads ENHRY; CDR2 reads SYGVKD. V was clipped by 2 bases and J by 1 base, with 11 bases between them. The length of the CDR3 is 15 residues. The CDR3 region has the DNA TGTGCCATCAGTGAGGCGGGACGGACGAACACTGAAGCTTTCTTT. Protein sequence: CAISEAGRTNTEAFF.

This clone was counted only a few times. J is TRBJ1-5 and V is TRBV7-9; 9 bases match TRBD1. CDR1 and CDR2 from the germline V gene are SEHNR and FQNEAQ (reference sequence). CDR3 length: 12 residues. Losses at the gene ends were 5 bases for V and 13 bases for J; bases not matched to a gene: 6. CDR3 coding DNA: TGTGCCAGCAGCCCGGGGACAGGGCCTCAGCATTTT. It is translated as CASSPGTGPQHF.

The chain employs TRBV11-3 and TRBJ2-1; TRBD2 agrees at 9 bases. Germline CDR1 is SGHNT and CDR2 is YENEEA. This CDR3 has 16 residues. The V and J ends lost 0 bases and 8 bases, in that order; junction bases with no gene match: 8. The CDR3 DNA is TGTGCCAGCAGCTTAGATTCTGCGGGAGGGCCCGATGAGCAGTTCTTC. Translated: CASSLDSAGGPDEQFF.

The V call is TRBV5-4, the J call TRBJ1-3; D not resolved. The V gene lost 4 bases and the J gene lost 0 bases, with 14 bases spanning the gap. CDR3 length: 16 residues. Germline assignment: CDR1 SGHNT and CDR2 YYREEE (reference sequence). In DNA, the CDR3 is TGTGCCAGCAGCCTGAACGAGGCTAGCTCTGGAAACACCATATATTTT. Its translation: CASSLNEASSGNTIYF.

V and J are TRBV7-2 and TRBJ1-1; D unclear. Between the trimmed V and J ends, which lost 0 bases and 6 bases, there was a span of 11 bases. Per germline, CDR1 SGHTA and CDR2 FQGNSA. The CDR3 is 14 amino acids. The CDR3 protein is CASSLAGRSPEAFF. CDR3 nucleotides: TGTGCCAGCAGCTTAGCGGGCAGGTCCCCTGAAGCTTTCTTT.

The chain joins TRBV15 to TRBJ2-3; D might be TRBD2 (6 bases). The V end lost 7 bases, the J end lost 4 bases, and 15 bases lay between the germline ends. Germline V gene sequence: CDR1 LNHNV, CDR2 YYDKDF (reference sequence). The CDR3 consists of 14 residues. In DNA, the CDR3 is TGTGCCACCACGGAGGGGCGGAGAGCAGATACGCAGTATTTT. Translating gives CATTEGRRADTQYF.

The chain carries TRBV7-9 and TRBJ2-7, with 8 bases that match TRBD1. Per germline, CDR1 SEHNR and CDR2 FQNEAQ (reference sequence). The CDR3 runs 12 residues. Trimming took 5 bases from V and 4 from J; bases not matched to a gene: 1. Here the CDR3 DNA reads TGTGCCAGCAGCGGACAGGGATACGAGCAGTACTTC. This codes for CASSGQGYEQYF.

This rearrangement joins TRBV28 to TRBJ1-5; the D gene is possibly TRBD1 (6 bases). CDR3 length: 20 amino acids. V was clipped by 4 bases and J by 0 bases, with 25 bases between them. The germline gives CDR1 MDHEN, CDR2 SYDVKM. CDR3 in amino acids: CASSSDGQPAFPYSNQPQHF. For the CDR3, the DNA is TGTGCCAGCAGTTCTGACGGACAGCCAGCCTTTCCCTATAGCAATCAGCCCCAGCATTTT.

V is TRBV28 and J is TRBJ2-5; D possibly corresponds to TRBD1 (5 bases). V was trimmed by 4 bases and J by 2 bases, leaving 14 bases between them. From germline, CDR1 is MDHEN and CDR2 SYDVKM. This CDR3 comprises 15 residues. Written as DNA, the CDR3 is TGTGCCAGCAGTTCCCCGGGCAGGGCTCAAGAGACCCAGTACTTC. Protein: CASSSPGRAQETQYF.

V is TRBV4-1 and J is TRBJ1-6, with D perhaps TRBD1 (5 bases). CDR1 and CDR2 (germline): MGHRA, YSYEKL. V was clipped by 1 base and J by 5 bases, with 9 bases between them. The CDR3 runs 15 residues. The CDR3 region is CASSQGGGDNSPLHF. As DNA, the CDR3 is TGCGCCAGCAGCCAAGGGGGGGGTGATAATTCACCCCTCCACTTT.

This clone was seen only once. The chain joins TRBV7-6 to TRBJ2-7, with 11 positions matching TRBD1. CDR1 and CDR2 from the germline V gene are SGHVS and FNYEAQ. After removal of 2 bases from V and 4 bases from J, the junction contained 4 bases not matched to a gene. The length of the CDR3 is 15 residues. This chain's CDR3 is CASSLRTGGTYEQYF. In nucleotides, the CDR3 is TGTGCCAGCAGCTTAAGGACAGGGGGCACTTACGAGCAGTACTTC. Together with reference TRBV7-6 and TRBJ2-7, the CDR3 gives the full variable domain: GAGVSQSPRYKVTKRGQDVALRCDPISGHVSLYWYRQALGQGPEFLTYFNYEAQQDKSGLPNDRFSAERPEGSISTLTIQRTEQRDSAMYRCASSLRTGGTYEQYFGPGTRLTVT.

The J gene is TRBJ2-4, the V gene TRBV11-2, with a weak D call TRBD2 (6 bases). The CDR3 spans 16 residues. Between the trimmed V and J ends, which lost 4 bases and 0 bases, there was a span of 13 bases. Germline lookup yields CDR1 SGHAT and CDR2 FQNNGV. CDR3 region: CASSSLPGLAKNIQYF. CDR3 DNA sequence: TGTGCCAGCAGCTCCCTTCCGGGACTAGCCAAAAACATTCAGTACTTC.

V and J are TRBV4-3 and TRBJ2-3; 11 positions agree with TRBD2. From germline, CDR1 is LGHNA and CDR2 YSLEER. This CDR3 has 17 residues. The junction had 7 bases not matched to a gene; V was cut back by 0 bases and J by 5 bases. The DNA for the CDR3 is TGCGCCAGCAGCCAAGACTTAGCGGGAGGGTTTGGAGATACGCAGTATTTT. Residues: CASSQDLAGGFGDTQYF.

The chain links TRBV28 to TRBJ2-3; D uncertain. CDR1 is MDHEN, CDR2 SYDVKM, per germline. This CDR3 has 15 residues. V shed 4 bases and J shed 0 bases, with 11 bases lying between them. CDR3: CASSSGMFSTDTQYF. The CDR3 nucleotides read TGTGCCAGCAGTTCGGGTATGTTTAGCACAGATACGCAGTATTTT.

The genes are TRBV29-1 and TRBJ1-1; D is perhaps TRBD1 (5 bases). CDR1 is SQVTM and CDR2 is ANQGSEA in the germline V gene. The length of the CDR3 is 14 residues. Between the trimmed V and J ends, which lost 8 bases and 2 bases, there was a span of 18 bases. The CDR3 DNA follows: TGCAGCCCCCACGCGGGACTCCTCAACACTGAAGCTTTCTTT. It codes for CSPHAGLLNTEAFF.

V usage is TRBV29-1 and J usage is TRBJ2-1; TRBD1 matches at 8 bases. Germline CDR1 SQVTM, CDR2 ANQGSEA. CDR3 size: 13 residues. V was pared by 4 bases and J by 8 bases, with 7 bases of the junction left unmatched. The CDR3 region is CSVGRQGRYEQFF. The CDR3 coding sequence is TGCAGCGTTGGTCGACAGGGGAGGTATGAGCAGTTCTTC.

This clone has only a few counts. The chain recombines TRBV9 with TRBJ1-2; the D is unclear. Trimming left V 0 bases short and J 4 bases short, with 13 bases between. The CDR3 runs to 15 residues. CDR1 is SGDLS, CDR2 YYNGEE, per germline. CDR3 DNA: TGTGCCAGCAGCGTAGCACCCTACGGGAGCTATGGCTACACCTTC. Encoded protein: CASSVAPYGSYGYTF.

J is TRBJ2-7 and V is TRBV6-1; D may be TRBD1 (5 bases). The germline V gene has CDR1 MNHNS and CDR2 SASEGT. Trimming removed 0 bases from V and 3 bases from J, with 12 bases in between. The CDR3 extends over 15 amino acids. CDR3: CASSEARQGSYEQYF. In DNA form, the CDR3 reads TGTGCCAGCAGTGAAGCCCGGCAGGGTAGCTACGAGCAGTACTTC.